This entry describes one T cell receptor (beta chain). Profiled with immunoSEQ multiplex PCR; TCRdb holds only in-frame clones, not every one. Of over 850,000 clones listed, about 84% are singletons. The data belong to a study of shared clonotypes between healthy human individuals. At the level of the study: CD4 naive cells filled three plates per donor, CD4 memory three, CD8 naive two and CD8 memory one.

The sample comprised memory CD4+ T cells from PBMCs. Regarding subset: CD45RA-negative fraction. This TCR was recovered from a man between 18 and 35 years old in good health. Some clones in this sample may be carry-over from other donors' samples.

CDR3 nucleotide sequence: TGTGCCAGCAGCGACCAGAGTTTAAACTATGGCTACACCTTC. Protein product: CASSDQSLNYGYTF. This chain uses TRBV28 with TRBJ1-2; D remains ambiguous. Trimming cost V 6 bases and J 2 bases, with 13 bases left between them. Germline V lookup: CDR1 MDHEN, CDR2 SYDVKM. The CDR3 runs to 14 residues.